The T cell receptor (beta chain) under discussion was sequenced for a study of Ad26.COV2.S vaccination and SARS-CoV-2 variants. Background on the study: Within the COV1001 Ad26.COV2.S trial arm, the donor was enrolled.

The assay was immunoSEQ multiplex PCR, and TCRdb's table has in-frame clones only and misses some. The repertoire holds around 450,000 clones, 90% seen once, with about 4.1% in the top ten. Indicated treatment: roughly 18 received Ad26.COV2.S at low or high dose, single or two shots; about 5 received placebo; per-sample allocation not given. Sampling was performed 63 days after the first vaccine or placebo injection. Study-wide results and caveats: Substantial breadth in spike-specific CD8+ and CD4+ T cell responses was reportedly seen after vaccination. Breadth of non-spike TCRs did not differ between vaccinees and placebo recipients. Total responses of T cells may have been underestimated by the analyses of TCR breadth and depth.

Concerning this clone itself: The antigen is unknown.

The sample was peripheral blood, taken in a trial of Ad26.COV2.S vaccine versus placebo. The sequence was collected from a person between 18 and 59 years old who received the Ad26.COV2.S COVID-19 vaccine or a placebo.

CDR3 in DNA: TGTGCCAGCAGCCTGGGGGGAATAAATCAGCCCCAGCATTTT. Translated: CASSLGGINQPQHF. V gene TRBV27 combines with J gene TRBJ1-5; D is perhaps TRBD1 (5 bases). Deletions cut 6 bases from V and 4 bases from J, with 13 bases between. The CDR3 totals 14 residues. Germline-derived CDR1 and CDR2 are MNHEY and SMNVEV (reference sequence).